The TCR beta chain described here comes from a study of T cell repertoires in cytomegalovirus infection. Study-level findings and limits: HLA-C-restricted CMV clonotypes gave the most frequent clonotype in two of eight donors.

The CDR3 spans 14 residues. V gave up 1 base and J gave up 11 bases, with 17 bases separating them. Germline assignment: CDR1 SGHVS and CDR2 FNYEAQ. MiXCR was run by TCRdb on the reads, yielding one entry per CDR3 protein. The sample shows hundreds of thousands of distinct CDR3 sequences, about a sixth of them seen only once. Turning to this clonotype: Its antigen is currently unknown.

This TCR derives from a human donor in good health (CMV status not recorded). Some clones in this sample may be carry-over from other donors' samples. The genes are TRBV7-6 and TRBJ1-1, with a tentative D call TRBD1 (5 bases). The material sequenced was PBMCs. The CDR3 protein is CASSLGGPLARAFF. The CDR3 nucleotides read TGTGCCAGCAGCTTAGGGGGCCCCCTGGCTCGGGCTTTCTTT.